The subject of this entry is one T cell receptor beta chain. This clone's antigen is unknown. Base quality data are lacking; no much larger clone is found one base away. The trial excluded patients who had a history of autoimmune disease or were on systemic immunosuppression. Peripheral blood for TCR sequencing was collected from all dose cohorts at baseline, on cycle 4 day 1, and on cycle 7 day 1. Samples were obtained from an open-label, multicenter, first-in-human phase I dose-escalation trial of ivuxolimab. Adults with locally advanced or metastatic melanoma, renal cell carcinoma, hepatocellular carcinoma or head and neck squamous cell carcinoma were enrolled in the trial. Before TCR sequencing, CD4+ T cells and CD8+ T cells from peripheral blood were sorted into separate populations. These data are taken from a study of OX40 agonist ivuxolimab in advanced cancers. As for the study more broadly: Ivuxolimab was a fully human IgG2 agonistic monoclonal antibody targeting the costimulatory receptor OX40 (CD134). Peripheral TCRbeta sequencing aimed to test whether ivuxolimab altered TCR sequence diversity and caused clonal T-cell expansion. Prior anti-PD-1, anti-PD-L1 or anti-CTLA-4 therapy was permitted, and checkpoint inhibitors had been received by about 37% of dose-escalation patients. The paper reports the monotherapy dose-escalation portion (N = 52 patients) of the phase I ivuxolimab trial. In the dose-escalation cohort, 82.7% of patients were male, and the mean age was approximately 60 years, with a range of about 23 to 85. Partial responses occurred in three dose-escalation patients: two with cutaneous melanoma and one with hepatocellular carcinoma. Intravenous ivuxolimab was administered to patients every 2 weeks at six dose levels: 0.01, 0.1, 0.3, 1.5, 3 and 10 mg/kg. Among the roughly 52 dose-escalation patients, about 19 had hepatocellular carcinoma, roughly 15 melanoma, 9 renal cell carcinoma and 9 head and neck cancer. Summary of the overall study and its limitations: In the 0.1-3.0 mg/kg groups, partial responders were among the patients with the lowest normalized peripheral clonal expansion, particularly in CD8+ T cells. On average, CD8+ T cells showed more expanded clones than CD4+ T cells after ivuxolimab. The antigen specificity of the peripheral T cells that underwent clonal expansion was not determined. Low levels of normalized T-cell clonal expansion were also seen in some nonresponding patients. At doses from 0.1 to 3.0 mg/kg, clonal expansion was seen in both CD4+ and CD8+ blood T cells between baseline and week 6.

Relative to germline, V is missing 2 bases and J is missing 9 bases, with 12 bases of the junction outside any gene match. Taken from the germline V gene, the CDR1 and CDR2 loops are SNHLY and FYNNEI. The CDR3 has 16 amino acids, counting the end cysteine and phenylalanine. The only DNA kept is the CDR3, 48 bases in frame from the first base. Genomic DNA was extracted from sorted cells for sequencing of the TCRbeta CDR3 region. TCRbeta CDR3 regions were sequenced using the immunoSEQ Assay. As stored in TCRdb, this immuneACCESS dataset retains in-frame rearrangements with V and J assigned. A fraction of the clones does not appear; measured against another copy, unresolved V genes explain less than half of the discrepancy, and the remainder lacks a known reason. A total of 70,000 to 75,000 clones appear in this sample, about 82% of them only once. The ten biggest clones cover under 6% of the sample.

The sequencing here drew on CD4+ or CD8+ T cells sorted from blood, taken in a trial of the OX40 agonist ivuxolimab. The chain is made from TRBV2 and TRBJ2-1; 8 of the junction bases match TRBD2. The sequence was collected from an adult with an advanced solid tumor such as melanoma, head and neck, liver or kidney cancer. The DNA sequence reads TGTGCCAGCAGTGAACGTAGTAAGGGACTAGGGGGTGAGCAGTTCTTC. Its protein reads: CASSERSKGLGGEQFF.